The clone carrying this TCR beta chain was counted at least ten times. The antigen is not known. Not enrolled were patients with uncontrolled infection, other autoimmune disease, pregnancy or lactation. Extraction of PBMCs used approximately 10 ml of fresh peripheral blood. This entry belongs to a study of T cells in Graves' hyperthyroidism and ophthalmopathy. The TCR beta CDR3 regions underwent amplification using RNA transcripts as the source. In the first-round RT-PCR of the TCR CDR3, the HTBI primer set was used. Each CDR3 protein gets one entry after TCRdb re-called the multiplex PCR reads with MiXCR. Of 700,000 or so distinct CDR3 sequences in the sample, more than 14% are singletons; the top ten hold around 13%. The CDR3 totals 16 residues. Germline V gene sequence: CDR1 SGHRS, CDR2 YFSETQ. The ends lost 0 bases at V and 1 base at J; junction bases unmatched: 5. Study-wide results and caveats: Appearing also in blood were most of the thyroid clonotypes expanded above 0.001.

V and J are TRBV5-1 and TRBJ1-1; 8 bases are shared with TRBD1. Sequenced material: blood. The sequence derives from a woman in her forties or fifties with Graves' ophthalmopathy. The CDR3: CASSLERDRRNTEAFF. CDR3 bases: TGCGCCAGCAGCTTGGAGCGGGACAGGAGGAACACTGAAGCTTTCTTT.